This TCR beta chain was recorded in a study of cytomegalovirus exposure and HLA in healthy donors (dated by TCRdb to the late 2010s). General notes on the study: An earlier analysis of more than 550 of the donors reported around 280 Gb of sequence data and 95 million to 140 million unique TCR beta sequences obtained from some 200 million T cells. Roughly 290 gigabases of sequencing data and 75 million to 85 million unique TCR sequences made up an early release that covered about 640 HLA-typed donors. Of the roughly 410 genotyped donors, more than 75% were placed in the genetic ancestry cluster associated with self-reported Caucasian donors. The study aimed to test whether cataloging public T cell receptors could reveal signatures of past pathogen exposure. Using immunosequencing, the study profiled T cell repertoires from 500 to 800 subjects and related those repertoires to cytomegalovirus serostatus. In addition to the first cohort of roughly 670 subjects, a separate validation cohort of 130 or so different subjects was used. To predict cytomegalovirus infection status, the study combined high-throughput TCR immunosequencing, statistical association of individual TCRs with disease status, and machine learning. In a later analysis, previously published TCR beta repertoires from hundreds of donors were re-analyzed and high-resolution HLA genotyping was added so that TCR occurrence patterns could be studied. In the later analysis, no new phenotypic data were used to find candidate immune exposures; instead, reliance was placed on TCR beta sequences and their occurrence across donors. An earlier analysis of some 600 of the donors applied high-throughput TCR beta sequencing to assess whether each TCR beta V gene segment acted as functional or pseudogenic. Donor age, sex, ethnicity and CMV serostatus were compiled together with the repertoire data. Genome-wide SNP genotypes for about 65% of the roughly 700 donors were used in a later genetic analysis, which treated that subset as a discovery cohort. Every repertoire in the discovery cohort had been generated on one and the same sequencing platform. HLA typing covered class I and class II loci at four-digit resolution. Typing coverage differed by locus: A, B, C, DRB1 and DQB1 were typed in roughly 629-630 donors, DQA1 in roughly 500, DPA1 in approximately 610, and DPB1 in just under 490. Because of strong linkage in the cohort, a few DR-DQ haplotypes were treated as single units for association and clustering. Across 300 to 400 genotyped donors of the cohort, an average of about 200,000 unique TCR beta nucleotide sequences per donor were sequenced, and roughly a sixth of those sequences were non-productive.

The cohort comprised around 690 healthy bone marrow donors. Cohort members were all nominally healthy when sampled, although unrecorded immune exposures were likely present. The donor tested CMV seronegative, placing the donor among the 350 to 400 seronegative members of the cohort. Each donor provided a peripheral blood sample, and peripheral blood mononuclear cells were used for TCR beta sequencing. The Qiagen DNeasy Blood Extraction Kit was used to extract genomic DNA from the blood cell samples. Overall results and qualifications from the work: This cohort had only TCR beta chains sequenced, and the lack of alpha or paired-chain data limited which features could be detected. An association between a missense DCLRE1C variant and V-gene and J-gene trimming of TCR beta chains was found in a later genetic analysis and replicated in an independent cohort. According to the authors, the approach could potentially be generalized to other disease states and immunological phenotypes. The sequencing pipeline was judged likely to have produced a cluster of highly shared sequence variants as a technical artifact. A later analysis associated 15,000 to 20,000 TCR beta sequences with specific HLA alleles at a false discovery rate of 0.05. The presence/absence analyses assumed that sequencing depth was roughly uniform across donors, and that assumption may not be true. A further reported finding was that TCR beta sequences accurately predicted the HLA-A and HLA-B alleles for most subjects in the first cohort. In a later analysis, several top co-occurrence clusters were reported to appear linked to parvovirus B19, influenza, CMV and Epstein-Barr virus. In a later analysis, the rate of TCR association differed among HLA loci, with DRB1 alleles having the most associated TCRs and HLA-C alleles having the fewest. Compared with equally common non-associated chains, HLA-associated TCR beta chains in a later analysis were more clonally expanded and had lower generation probabilities. In vitro tests confirmed that a few of the cytomegalovirus-associated TCR beta chains recognize cytomegalovirus antigens. Most TCR sequences were seen in very few donors, while some public TCRs were found in many individuals. According to a later genetic analysis, donors in an Asian-associated ancestry cluster had fewer N-insertions in productive TCRs than the roughly 670-donor mean. The earlier analysis of fewer than 750 of the donors excluded seventeen rarely observed V segments, including chromosome 9 orphons, because counts were too low. Some IMGT-functional V segments, including TRBV6-2 and TRBV6-3, could not be told apart with the 87-base-pair reads, so those segments were excluded. When HLA alleles, especially DR and DQ, strongly co-occurred, TCR associations were difficult to assign to individual alleles. The study gave a list of over 150 TCR beta chains associated with cytomegalovirus. Correlated functional status among segregating V segments might reflect linkage disequilibrium, but an unknown experimental factor could not be ruled out. The only immune exposure information available for the cohort was CMV serostatus. Broadly in line with IMGT annotations, most TCR beta V segments showed up in productive rearrangements about 90% or about 30% of the time in an earlier analysis of around 600 of the donors. In a later analysis, most CMV-associated TCR beta chains were found to appear HLA-restricted, with HLA associations seemingly driven largely by CMV exposure. Because HLA typing was missing for some donors at each locus, association tests included only the typed subset. In both the original and validation cohorts, the classifier was reported to diagnose cytomegalovirus status with high specificity and sensitivity.

From cysteine to phenylalanine, the CDR3 is 17 amino acids long. Only CDR3 DNA is held: 51 bases, read in frame from base 1. CDR1 and CDR2 were assigned from the germline V gene as LGHNA and YNFKEQ. The library came from the immunoSEQ multiplex PCR assay. A mixture of 60 forward primers for TCR Vbeta segments and 13 reverse primers for TCR Jbeta segments was used in the multiplex PCR. Amplification of the CDR3 region of rearranged TCR beta genes was performed with a multiplex PCR assay on genomic DNA. The Illumina HiSeq System was used to sequence the amplified TCR beta libraries as 87-base-pair reads. As for how the authors treated the data: Across the 640 or so repertoires, a later analysis counted 60 million to 90 million unique TCR beta chains, some 11 million of which were shared by at least two donors. To remove PCR and sequencing errors, raw reads were error-corrected and collapsed into unique sequences using a nearest-neighbor algorithm that merged closely related sequences. To assign V, D and J gene segments, CDR3 sequences were aligned to IMGT reference sequences. Each retained sequence needed at least a six-nucleotide match to both a V gene segment and a J gene segment. Rearrangements were classified as productive when the CDR3 lacked stop codons and remained in frame with V and J, and all other rearrangements were classified as non-productive. CDR3 was defined according to IMGT convention as the region running from the second conserved V-encoded cysteine to the conserved J-encoded phenylalanine. In an earlier analysis of around 570 of the donors, sequences lacking an unambiguous match to a single V gene segment were excluded. In an earlier analysis of several hundred of the donors, V segments were called functional above 56.7% productive rearrangements and were called segregating when the between-donor standard deviation exceeded 5%. A statistical classification framework was built for diagnosing cytomegalovirus status from the catalog of TCR beta chain sequences. V and J gene assignment, in a later analysis, came from comparing TCR nucleotide sequences with IMGT/GENE-DB human TR gene sequences. Using the TCRdist pipeline, a later analysis assigned CDR3 sequences along with most-parsimonious VDJ recombination scenarios. In a later analysis, each TCR beta chain was defined by its CDR3 amino acid sequence together with its V-gene family, and reads without a unique V-gene family were excluded. To address suspected cross-contamination and a sequencing artifact, a later analysis removed a few hundred highly shared, low-generation-probability nucleotide sequences. For each public chain, a later analysis derived a clonal expansion index from normalized ranks of inferred template counts within each repertoire. Generation probabilities in a later analysis came from a VDJ recombination model fitted to out-of-frame rearrangements, and those results were checked against IGoR. In a later analysis, TCR-TCR, TCR-HLA and TCR-CMV co-occurrence was scored with hypergeometric tests, and a repertoire-size bias correction was applied to TCR pairs. False discovery rates were estimated in a later analysis by permuting HLA or CMV assignments 20 times. In a later analysis, co-occurring TCRs were grouped using DBSCAN, and TCRdist sequence similarity was added for clustering within HLA-allele-positive subsets. Repertoires with fewer than 30,000 or more than 120,000 public chains, plus five repertoires with anomalous nucleotide sharing, were excluded from co-occurrence clustering. In TCRdb, the immuneACCESS table is reduced to in-frame sequences with V and J assigned. These tables do not hold every clone; where another copy was compared, an unresolved V gene accounts for under half, and the others remain unexplained. The V and J calls and the clone size are those of that table, but D and trimming were determined from the DNA. Across this sample there are about 120,000 clones, with approximately 81% seen only once. About 2.4% of the sample belongs to the ten largest clones.

For this clone: Its cognate antigen has yet to be identified. The sample holds no much larger clone one base away, and base qualities are not on file.

The material sequenced was PBMCs. The chain is made from TRBV4-2 and TRBJ2-5; TRBD2 agrees with 7 junctional bases. With the DNA end fitting TRBJ2-7 better, the J assignment may be wrong. This receptor was obtained from a middle-aged woman in good health and CMV-seronegative. Here is the DNA: TGTGCCAGCAGCCAAAGTAGAGCTAGCGGCCTTCCCTACGAGCAGTACTTC. It specifies CASSQSRASGLPYEQYF.